The 27 T cell receptor beta chains presented below share a single source sample, sequenced in a study of blood T cell repertoires in COVID-19. The data were produced by immunoSEQ multiplex PCR, yet TCRdb's version contains in-frame clones alone and is incomplete. Here the sample spans roughly 100,000 clones, 70% to 90% being singletons. Sequencing used peripheral blood. These receptors were collected from a human donor in a cohort sampled during active COVID-19.

The V gene is TRBV6-1, the J gene TRBJ2-5; TRBD1 might be the D (6 bases). The V end was cut by 4 bases, the J end by 2 bases, with 17 bases between. The CDR3 runs to 16 residues. Per the germline V gene, CDR1 is MNHNS and CDR2 is SASEGT. The CDR3 DNA reads TGTGCCAGCAGTGTACTCTTCGGGACACCTCAAGAGACCCAGTACTTC. It specifies CASSVLFGTPQETQYF.

The chain carries TRBV6-5 and TRBJ2-1; 12 bases agree with TRBD2. The CDR3 is 15 residues long. Trimming at V came to 5 bases and at J to 3 bases, leaving 2 bases not matched to a gene. Germline V gene data show CDR1 as MNHEY and CDR2 as SVGAGI. CDR3 in amino acids: CASSLTSGGYNEQFF. The CDR3, as DNA: TGTGCCAGCAGTCTGACTAGCGGGGGCTACAATGAGCAGTTCTTC.

V gene TRBV6-5 combines with J gene TRBJ2-3, with 7 bases identical to TRBD2. After removal of 5 bases from V and 14 bases from J, the junction contained 10 bases not matched to a gene. The germline CDR1 and CDR2 sequences are MNHEY and SVGAGI. The CDR3 is 12 residues long. The CDR3 protein is CASSLGAGKRYF. In DNA form, the CDR3 reads TGTGCCAGCAGTCTCGGAGCGGGGAAAAGGTATTTT.

The CDR3 region is CASSLESRGSDTQYF. CDR3 nucleotide sequence: TGCGCCAGCAGCTTGGAGTCTCGGGGGTCAGATACGCAGTATTTT. The rearrangement uses TRBV5-1 and TRBJ2-3; D might be TRBD2 (6 bases). Germline assignment: CDR1 SGHRS and CDR2 YFSETQ. This CDR3 region has 15 residues. Between the trimmed V and J ends, which lost 0 bases and 4 bases, there was a span of 12 bases.

The chain combines TRBV11-2 with TRBJ2-5, with D perhaps matching TRBD2 (6 bases). Germline V gene data show CDR1 as SGHAT and CDR2 as FQNNGV. The ends were cut back, 2 bases at V and 4 bases at J, with 11 bases in the middle. The CDR3 runs 14 residues. In nucleotides, the CDR3 is TGTGCCAGCAGCTTATCCGGGGGAGGAGAGACCCAGTACTTC. It is translated as CASSLSGGGETQYF.

V is TRBV2 and J is TRBJ1-4; 8 bases align to TRBD1. Germline CDR1 is SNHLY and CDR2 is FYNNEI. Unmatched junction bases numbered 5, after V lost 10 bases and J lost 7 bases. The CDR3 runs 12 residues. In nucleotides, the CDR3 is TGTGCCATACAGGGGGTGGGTGAAAAACTGTTTTTT. Amino acid sequence: CAIQGVGEKLFF.

The chain couples TRBV7-2 to TRBJ2-4, with a tentative D call TRBD2 (6 bases). The V and J ends lost 1 base and 0 bases respectively, with 13 bases between them. This CDR3 has 17 residues. Germline V CDR1 and CDR2: SGHTA, FQGNSA. CDR3 sequence (DNA): TGTGCCAGCAGCTTAGTAGGCGGGGCTTTAGCCAAAAACATTCAGTACTTC. The encoded protein is CASSLVGGALAKNIQYF.

The chain uses TRBV27 and TRBJ2-3, with TRBD1 matching 12 bases. V trimming: 6 bases; J trimming: 4 bases; junction bases outside the gene matches: 5. This CDR3 region has 15 residues. Germline lookup yields CDR1 MNHEY and CDR2 SMNVEV (reference sequence). The CDR3, as DNA: TGTGCCAGCAGGCCGGGACAGGGGGCTCCAGATACGCAGTATTTT. It yields the protein CASRPGQGAPDTQYF.

The genes are TRBV19 and TRBJ2-5, with 8 bases that match TRBD1. The CDR3 contains 14 residues. The V segment lost 3 bases and the J segment 5 bases; nucleotides outside the gene matches: 5. In germline, CDR1 is LNHDA, CDR2 SQIVND (reference sequence). The CDR3 region has the DNA TGTGCCAGTAGTATTTCAGGGGGCAAGGAGACCCAGTACTTC. This translates into CASSISGGKETQYF.

The chain employs TRBV29-1 and TRBJ1-2, with 8 bases identical to TRBD1. Germline assignment: CDR1 SQVTM and CDR2 ANQGSEA. The V gene end was trimmed by 4 bases and the J gene end by 4 bases; junction bases not matched to a gene: 2. This CDR3 has 12 amino acids. The chain's CDR3 is CSVADRGYGYTF. The CDR3 DNA is TGCAGCGTTGCCGACAGGGGCTATGGCTACACCTTC.

The chain is built from TRBV28 and TRBJ1-5; D is undetermined. Germline V CDR1 and CDR2: MDHEN, SYDVKM. This CDR3 spans 15 amino acids. Trimming removed 4 bases at V and 9 bases at J, with 19 bases between. Here the CDR3 reads CASSSPPEGIGPQHF. The CDR3, as DNA: TGTGCCAGCAGTTCCCCCCCCGAGGGCATTGGGCCCCAGCATTTT.

The chain joins TRBV5-1 to TRBJ2-5; the match to TRBD2 covers 13 bases. Per the germline V gene, CDR1 is SGHRS and CDR2 is YFSETQ. There are 17 residues in the CDR3. Trimming cost V 0 bases and J 1 base; bases outside gene matches: 3. In DNA, the CDR3 is TGCGCCAGCAGCTTGGCCGGACTAGCGGGGGTCCAAGAGACCCAGTACTTC. Translation gives CASSLAGLAGVQETQYF.

The gene calls are TRBV19 and TRBJ2-1; 9 bases map to TRBD1. This CDR3 region has 14 residues. From germline, CDR1 is LNHDA and CDR2 SQIVND (reference sequence). V lost 10 bases, J lost 6 bases, and 10 bases stayed unmatched. Written as DNA, the CDR3 is TGTGCCACTAGACAGGGGGTCCGGGGCAATGAGCAGTTCTTC. Translation gives CATRQGVRGNEQFF.

The chain has TRBV4-1 and TRBJ1-2, with TRBD1 matching 9 bases. V dropped 1 base and J dropped 2; count of bases not matched to a gene: 8. The CDR3 spans 17 residues. CDR1 is MGHRA and CDR2 is YSYEKL in the germline V gene. The CDR3 nucleotides read TGCGCCAGCAGCCAAGGATACCGGGACAGGGCGAACTATGGCTACACCTTC. It is translated as CASSQGYRDRANYGYTF.

The chain carries TRBV18 and TRBJ1-5; no reliable D call. The CDR3 contains 13 residues. The ends were cut back, 6 bases at V and 0 bases at J, with 6 bases in the middle. Germline CDR1 is KGHSH and CDR2 is LQKENI. This chain's CDR3 is CASSPVSNQPQHF. DNA for the CDR3: TGTGCCAGCTCCCCCGTTAGCAATCAGCCCCAGCATTTT.

This rearrangement joins TRBV19 to TRBJ2-5; D is possibly TRBD1 (5 bases). The CDR3 consists of 14 residues. Per the germline V gene, CDR1 is LNHDA and CDR2 is SQIVND (reference sequence). V shed 5 bases and J shed 2 bases, with 12 bases lying between them. The CDR3 nucleotides read TGTGCCAGTAGTCCCCAGACAGAGCAAGAGACCCAGTACTTC. Its protein product is CASSPQTEQETQYF.

This clone was observed once. The V and J genes are TRBV5-1 and TRBJ2-2; tentatively, D is TRBD2 (5 bases). The CDR3 runs to 15 residues. Germline values: CDR1 SGHRS, CDR2 YFSETQ. The V end was cut by 2 bases, the J end by 1 base, with 9 bases between. CDR3 nucleotides: TGCGCCAGCAGCTTCTTGCGGGTGAACACCGGGGAGCTGTTTTTT. It specifies CASSFLRVNTGELFF.

CDR3 loop: CASSNGTGGYYEQYF. The DNA of the CDR3 is TGCGCCAGCAGCAACGGGACAGGGGGCTATTACGAGCAGTACTTC. The chain couples TRBV5-1 to TRBJ2-7; 12 nucleotides agree with TRBD1. CDR1 and CDR2 (germline): SGHRS, YFSETQ. V shed 4 bases and J 4 bases; nucleotides not matched to a gene: 6. The CDR3 is 15 residues long.

The CDR3 DNA reads TGTGCCAGCAGTTTATACGGACAGGCCAAAAACATTCAGTACTTC. It is translated as CASSLYGQAKNIQYF. The V gene is TRBV28, the J gene TRBJ2-4; possibly TRBD1 for D (6 bases). The V end lost 1 base, the J end lost 1 base, and 8 bases lay between the germline ends. CDR1 and CDR2 from the germline V gene are MDHEN and SYDVKM. The CDR3 contains 15 residues. The whole variable domain, filled in from reference TRBV28 and TRBJ2-4, reads DVKVTQSSRYLVKRTGEKVFLECVQDMDHENMFWYRQDPGLGLRLIYFSYDVKMKEKGDIPEGYSVSREKKERFSLILESASTNQTSMYLCASSLYGQAKNIQYFGAGTRLSVL.

This clone has a handful of counts. The rearrangement links TRBV7-2 to TRBJ1-1; tentatively, D is TRBD1 (6 bases). Germline V lookup: CDR1 SGHTA, CDR2 FQGNSA. The CDR3 totals 11 residues. The V end lost 7 bases, the J end lost 11 bases, and 14 bases lay between the germline ends. CDR3 nucleotide sequence: TGTGCCAGCATGGGGGCCTTTCGGGCTTTCTTT. Its translation is CASMGAFRAFF.

V gene TRBV5-1 combines with J gene TRBJ1-6; TRBD1 might be the D (5 bases). This CDR3 is 16 amino acids long. V gave up 5 bases and J gave up 0 bases, with 12 bases separating them. The germline gives CDR1 SGHRS, CDR2 YFSETQ. The CDR3, as DNA: TGCGCCAGCAGAAACAGGCTAAGCTCCTATAATTCACCCCTCCACTTT. Translating it yields CASRNRLSSYNSPLHF.

The chain couples TRBV28 to TRBJ1-1; a possible D gene is TRBD1 (6 bases). Trimming stripped 8 bases from V and 5 bases from J, with 18 bases between. Germline CDR1 MDHEN, CDR2 SYDVKM. The CDR3 covers 14 residues. In nucleotides, the CDR3 is TGTGCCAGCCTGGGGGCCCTCTGGGGGACTGAAGCTTTCTTT. This encodes CASLGALWGTEAFF.

The chain has TRBV6-2 or TRBV6-3 and TRBJ2-2; 7 bases are shared with TRBD2. Germline CDR1 reads MNHEY; CDR2 reads SVGEGT. V lost 3 bases and J lost 5; bases outside the gene matches: 3. The CDR3 runs to 14 residues. The CDR3 nucleotides read TGTGCCAGCAGTTATGGCGGGGGAACCGGGGAGCTGTTTTTT. Translating it yields CASSYGGGTGELFF.

For the CDR3, the DNA is TGTGCCTGGAGTGTTGCCAGAGGCTATGGCTACACCTTC. Translated, it gives CAWSVARGYGYTF. The chain employs TRBV30 and TRBJ1-2; D is ambiguous. CDR3 length: 13 amino acids. Germline values: CDR1 GTSNPN, CDR2 SVGIG (reference sequence). V was pared by 0 bases and J by 4 bases, with 9 bases between. The full variable domain, completed using reference TRBV30 and TRBJ1-2, is SQTIHQWPATLVQPVGSPLSLECTVEGTSNPNLYWYRQAAGRGLQLLFYSVGIGQISSEVPQNLSASRPQDRQFILSSKKLLLSDSGFYLCAWSVARGYGYTFGSGTRLTVV.

The rearrangement links TRBV7-2 to TRBJ2-4; D may be TRBD1 (7 bases). Germline V gene sequence: CDR1 SGHTA, CDR2 FQGNSA. Trimming shortened V by 5 bases and J by 8 bases, and 13 bases separated the two germline ends. This CDR3 spans 13 amino acids. CDR3: CASSRGPGDIQYF. In DNA form, the CDR3 reads TGTGCCAGCAGCAGGGGGCCGGGGGACATTCAGTACTTC.

The rearrangement joins TRBV6-5 to TRBJ1-1, with TRBD1 matching 7 bases. Germline lookup yields CDR1 MNHEY and CDR2 SVGAGI. V gave up 6 bases and J gave up 0 bases; unmatched junction bases: 4. The CDR3 is made up of 14 amino acids. The CDR3 sequence: CASRKGTVNTEAFF. The CDR3 DNA is TGTGCCAGCAGGAAGGGGACAGTGAACACTGAAGCTTTCTTT.

The rearrangement uses TRBV4-2 and TRBJ2-2; TRBD1 matches at 8 bases. The CDR3 sequence is 15 residues long. Trimming cost V 0 bases and J 8 bases; bases outside gene matches: 5. The V gene's germline CDR1 is LGHNA and CDR2 YNFKEQ. CDR3 coding DNA: TGTGCCAGCAGCCAAGAACAGGGGGTCGGTGGGGAGCTGTTTTTT. Its translation: CASSQEQGVGGELFF.